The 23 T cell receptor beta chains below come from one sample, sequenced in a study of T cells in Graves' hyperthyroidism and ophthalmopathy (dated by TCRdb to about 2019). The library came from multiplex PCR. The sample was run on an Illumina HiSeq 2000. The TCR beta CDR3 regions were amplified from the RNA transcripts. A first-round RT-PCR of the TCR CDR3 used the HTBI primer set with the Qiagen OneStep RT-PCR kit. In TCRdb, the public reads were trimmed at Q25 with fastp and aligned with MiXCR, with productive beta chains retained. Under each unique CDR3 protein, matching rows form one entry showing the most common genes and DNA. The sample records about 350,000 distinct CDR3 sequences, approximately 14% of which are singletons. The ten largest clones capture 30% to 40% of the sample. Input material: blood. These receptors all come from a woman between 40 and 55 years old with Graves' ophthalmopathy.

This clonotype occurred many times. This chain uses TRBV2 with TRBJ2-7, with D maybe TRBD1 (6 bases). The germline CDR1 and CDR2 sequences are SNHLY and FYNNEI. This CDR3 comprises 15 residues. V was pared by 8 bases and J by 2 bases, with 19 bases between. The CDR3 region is CASLVWTDSAYEQYF. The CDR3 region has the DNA TGTGCCAGCTTAGTATGGACGGACAGCGCCTACGAGCAGTACTTC.

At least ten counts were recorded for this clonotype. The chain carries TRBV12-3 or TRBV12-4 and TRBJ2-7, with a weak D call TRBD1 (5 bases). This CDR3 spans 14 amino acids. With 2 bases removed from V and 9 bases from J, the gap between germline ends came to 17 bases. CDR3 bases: TGTGCCAGCAGTTTAATCGGCAGGGTATACTCGCAGTACTTC. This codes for CASSLIGRVYSQYF.

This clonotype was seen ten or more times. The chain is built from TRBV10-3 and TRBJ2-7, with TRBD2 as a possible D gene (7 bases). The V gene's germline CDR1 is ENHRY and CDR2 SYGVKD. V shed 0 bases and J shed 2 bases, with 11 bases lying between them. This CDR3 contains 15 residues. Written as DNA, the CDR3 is TGTGCCATCAGTGAGTCGAGGGGGGGTACCTACGAGCAGTACTTC. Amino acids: CAISESRGGTYEQYF.

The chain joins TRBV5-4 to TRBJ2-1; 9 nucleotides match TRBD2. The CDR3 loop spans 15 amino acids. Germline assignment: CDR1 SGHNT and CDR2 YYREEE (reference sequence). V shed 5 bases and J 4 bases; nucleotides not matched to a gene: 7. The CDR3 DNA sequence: TGTGCCAGCAGTACGAGCGGGGGGTTATACAATGAGCAGTTCTTC. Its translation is CASSTSGGLYNEQFF. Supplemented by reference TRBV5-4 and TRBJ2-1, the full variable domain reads ETGVTQSPTHLIKTRGQQVTLRCSSQSGHNTVSWYQQALGQGPQFIFQYYREEENGRGNFPPRFSGLQFPNYSSELNVNALELDDSALYLCASSTSGGLYNEQFFGPGTRLTVL.

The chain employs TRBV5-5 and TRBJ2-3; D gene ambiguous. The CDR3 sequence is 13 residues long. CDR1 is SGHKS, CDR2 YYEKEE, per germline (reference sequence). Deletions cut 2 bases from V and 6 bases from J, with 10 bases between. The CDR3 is CASSFQGGDTQYF. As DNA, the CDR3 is TGTGCCAGCAGCTTTCAAGGCGGCGATACGCAGTATTTT.

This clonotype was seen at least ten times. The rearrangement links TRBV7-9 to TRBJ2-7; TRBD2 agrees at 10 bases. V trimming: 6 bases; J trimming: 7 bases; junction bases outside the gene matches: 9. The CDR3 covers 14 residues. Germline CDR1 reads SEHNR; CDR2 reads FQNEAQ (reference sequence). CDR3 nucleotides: TGTGCCAGCAGTCCTAGCGGGGGAATACTTGAGCAGTACTTC. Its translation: CASSPSGGILEQYF.

The CDR3 loop is CASSVWGEGQPQHF. DNA for the CDR3: TGTGCCAGCAGTGTTTGGGGGGAGGGTCAGCCCCAGCATTTT. The chain is built from TRBV25-1 and TRBJ1-5; D perhaps matches TRBD1 (5 bases). The germline CDR1 and CDR2 sequences are MGHDK and SYGVNS. The V and J ends lost 4 bases and 6 bases respectively, with 13 bases between them. There are 14 residues in the CDR3.

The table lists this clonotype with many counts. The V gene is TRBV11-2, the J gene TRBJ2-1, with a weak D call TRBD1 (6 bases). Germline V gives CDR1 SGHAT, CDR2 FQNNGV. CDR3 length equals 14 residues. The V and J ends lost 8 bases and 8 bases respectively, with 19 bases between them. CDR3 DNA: TGTGCCAGCCATAGTTCAGGGGCCGGGGATGAGCAGTTCTTC. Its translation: CASHSSGAGDEQFF.

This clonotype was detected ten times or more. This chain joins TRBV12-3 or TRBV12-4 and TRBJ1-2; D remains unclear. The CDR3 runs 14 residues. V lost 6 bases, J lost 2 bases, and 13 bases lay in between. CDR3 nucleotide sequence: TGTGCCAGCAGCCAAATCGACGCAAACTATGGCTACACCTTC. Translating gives CASSQIDANYGYTF.

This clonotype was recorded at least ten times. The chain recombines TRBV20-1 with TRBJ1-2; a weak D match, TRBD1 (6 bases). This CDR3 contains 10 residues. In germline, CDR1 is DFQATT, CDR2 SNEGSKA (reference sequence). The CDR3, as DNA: TGCGCCTCGGGACACAATGGCTACACCTTC. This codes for CASGHNGYTF.

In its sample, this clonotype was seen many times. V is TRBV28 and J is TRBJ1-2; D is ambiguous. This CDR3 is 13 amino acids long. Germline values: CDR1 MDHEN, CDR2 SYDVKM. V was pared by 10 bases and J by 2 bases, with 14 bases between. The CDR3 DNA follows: TGTGCCACCGCGACAAGGATGAACTATGGCTACACCTTC. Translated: CATATRMNYGYTF.

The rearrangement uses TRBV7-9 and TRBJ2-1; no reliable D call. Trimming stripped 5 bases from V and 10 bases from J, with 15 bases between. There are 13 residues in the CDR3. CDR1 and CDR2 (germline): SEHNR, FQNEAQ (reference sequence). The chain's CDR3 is CASSPETRREQFF. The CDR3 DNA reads TGTGCCAGCAGCCCGGAAACACGGCGCGAGCAGTTCTTC.

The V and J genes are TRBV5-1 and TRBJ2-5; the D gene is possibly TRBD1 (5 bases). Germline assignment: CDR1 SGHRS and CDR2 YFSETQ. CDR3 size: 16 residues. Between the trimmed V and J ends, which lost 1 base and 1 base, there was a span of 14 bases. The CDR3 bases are TGCGCCAGCAGCTTGTCGAAGGGGAACACCCAAGAGACCCAGTACTTC. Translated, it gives CASSLSKGNTQETQYF.

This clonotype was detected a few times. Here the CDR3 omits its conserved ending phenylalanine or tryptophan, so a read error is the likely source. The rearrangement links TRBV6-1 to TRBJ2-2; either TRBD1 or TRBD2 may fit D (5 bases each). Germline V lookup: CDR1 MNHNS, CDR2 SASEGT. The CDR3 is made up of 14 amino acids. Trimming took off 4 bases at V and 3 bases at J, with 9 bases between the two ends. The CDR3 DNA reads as TGTGCCAGCAGTGCCGGGACCTACACCGGGGAGCTGTTTTCT. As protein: CASSAGTYTGELFS.

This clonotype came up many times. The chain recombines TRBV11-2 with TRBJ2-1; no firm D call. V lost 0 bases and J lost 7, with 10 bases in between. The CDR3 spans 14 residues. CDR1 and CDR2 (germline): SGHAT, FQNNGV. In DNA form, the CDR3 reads TGTGCCAGCAGCTTAGAGAGGCTTGCAAATGAGCAGTTCTTC. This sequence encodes CASSLERLANEQFF.

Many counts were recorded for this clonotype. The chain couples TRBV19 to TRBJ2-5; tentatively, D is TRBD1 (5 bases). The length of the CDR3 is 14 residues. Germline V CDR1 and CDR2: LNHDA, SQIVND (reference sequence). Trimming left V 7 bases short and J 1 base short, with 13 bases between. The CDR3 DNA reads TGTGCCAGTAAACAGGAGATGAGCCAAGAGACCCAGTACTTC. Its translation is CASKQEMSQETQYF.

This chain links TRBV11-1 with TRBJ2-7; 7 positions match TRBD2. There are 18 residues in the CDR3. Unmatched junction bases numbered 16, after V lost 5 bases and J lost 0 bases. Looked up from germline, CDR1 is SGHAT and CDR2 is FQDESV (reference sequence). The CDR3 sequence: CASSRSNPSGGASYEQYF. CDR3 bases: TGTGCCAGCAGCCGCAGCAACCCTAGCGGAGGCGCCTCCTACGAGCAGTACTTC. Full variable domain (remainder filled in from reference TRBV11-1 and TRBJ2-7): EAEVAQSPRYKITEKSQAVAFWCDPISGHATLYWYRQILGQGPELLVQFQDESVVDDSQLPKDRFSAERLKGVDSTLKIQPAELGDSAMYLCASSRSNPSGGASYEQYFGPGTRLTVT.

CDR3 residues: CASSSPNSGSGGLNEQFF. The CDR3 nucleotides are TGTGCCAGCAGCTCACCAAATAGTGGGAGCGGGGGCCTCAATGAGCAGTTCTTC. The rearrangement uses TRBV13 and TRBJ2-1; 8 nucleotides agree with TRBD2. CDR3 size: 18 residues. Germline V lookup: CDR1 PRHDT, CDR2 FYEKMQ (reference sequence). After removal of 4 bases from V and 6 bases from J, the junction contained 17 bases not matched to a gene.

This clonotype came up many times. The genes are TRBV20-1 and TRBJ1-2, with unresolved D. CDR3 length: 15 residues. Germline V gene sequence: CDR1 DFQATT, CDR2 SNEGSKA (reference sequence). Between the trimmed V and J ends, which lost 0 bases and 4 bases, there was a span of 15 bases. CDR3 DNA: TGCAGTGCTAGAGATCCGAGGGATCGGACCTATGGCTACACCTTC. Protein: CSARDPRDRTYGYTF.

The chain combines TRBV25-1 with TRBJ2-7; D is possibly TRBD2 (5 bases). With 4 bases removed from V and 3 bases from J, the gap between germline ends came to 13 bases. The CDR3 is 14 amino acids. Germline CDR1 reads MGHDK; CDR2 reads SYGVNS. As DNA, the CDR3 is TGTGCCAGCAGTGTGGGGATACGGGGCTACGAGCAGTACTTC. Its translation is CASSVGIRGYEQYF.

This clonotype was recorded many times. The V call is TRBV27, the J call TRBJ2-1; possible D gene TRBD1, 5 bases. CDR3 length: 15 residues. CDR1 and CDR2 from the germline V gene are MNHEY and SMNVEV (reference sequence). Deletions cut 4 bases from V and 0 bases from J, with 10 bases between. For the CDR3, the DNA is TGTGCCAGCAGTTACAGGTGGAGCTCCTACAATGAGCAGTTCTTC. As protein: CASSYRWSSYNEQFF.

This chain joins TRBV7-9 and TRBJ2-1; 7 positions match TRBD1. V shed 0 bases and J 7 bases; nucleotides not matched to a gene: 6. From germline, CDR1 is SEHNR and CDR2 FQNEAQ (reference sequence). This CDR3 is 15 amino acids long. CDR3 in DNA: TGTGCCAGCAGCTTAGCGACAGGGTCACGGAATGAGCAGTTCTTC. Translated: CASSLATGSRNEQFF.

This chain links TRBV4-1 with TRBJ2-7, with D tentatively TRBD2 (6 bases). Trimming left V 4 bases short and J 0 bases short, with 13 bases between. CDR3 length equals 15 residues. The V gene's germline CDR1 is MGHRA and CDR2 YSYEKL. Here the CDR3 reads CASSPLTGGSYEQYF. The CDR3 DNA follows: TGCGCCAGCAGCCCGCTCACCGGGGGCTCCTACGAGCAGTACTTC.